The TCR beta chain under discussion was sequenced for a study of technical replicates of blood from several donors. Sequencing used immunoSEQ multiplex PCR; TCRdb keeps in-frame clones, though not all of them. The sample shows fewer than 75,000 clones, 90% to 95% of them seen only once. The CDR3 sequence is 16 residues long. V was cut by 0 bases and J by 2 bases, with 10 bases left in between. The germline V gene encodes CDR1 SGHNT and CDR2 YENEEA. The sequence was obtained from a human donor in good health. Sequencing was carried out using T cells isolated from PBMCs. This chain links TRBV11-3 with TRBJ2-2; D unclear. The CDR3 DNA is TGTGCCAGCAGCTTAGATGGAACAGTAAACACCGGGGAGCTGTTTTTT. This gives the protein CASSLDGTVNTGELFF.